This TCR beta chain was identified in a study of neurological immune-mediated disorders. Whole-study findings and limits: The level of TCR clonal expansion was highest in patients with HTLV-1-associated myelopathy and lowest in multiple sclerosis, where it fell below the level seen in healthy controls.

The authors produced cDNA by 5'RACE using 10-nucleotide random UMIs. In each sequencing run, over 170 million TCR-beta sequences were generated from 15-18 subjects. From the 5' RACE reads, TCRdb called clonotypes with MiXCR, one entry per CDR3 protein. Here the sample spans approximately 66,000 distinct CDR3 sequences, about 4.9% being singletons. The germline gives CDR1 SGHAT, CDR2 FQNNGV. Trimming shortened V by 5 bases and J by 3 bases, and 16 bases separated the two germline ends. The length of the CDR3 is 15 residues. A remark on this clonotype: The antigen remains undetermined.

Sequenced material: PBMCs. The chain couples TRBV11-2 to TRBJ1-2; unclear D gene. The sequence was obtained from a man aged 25 to 40 with multiple sclerosis. The CDR3, as DNA: TGTGCCAGCAGCCCCGCCCGCGTCGGTGACTATGGCTACACCTTC. Translated, it gives CASSPARVGDYGYTF.